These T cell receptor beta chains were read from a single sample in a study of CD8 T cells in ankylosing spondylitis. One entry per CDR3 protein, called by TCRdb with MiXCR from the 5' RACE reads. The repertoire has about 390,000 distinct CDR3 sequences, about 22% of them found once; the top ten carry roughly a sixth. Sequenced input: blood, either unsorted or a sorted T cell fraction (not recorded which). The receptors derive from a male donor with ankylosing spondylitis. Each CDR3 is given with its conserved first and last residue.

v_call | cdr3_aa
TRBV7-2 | CASSSTPLTTSTDTQYF
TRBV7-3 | CASSLSPRVDANEQFF
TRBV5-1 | CASSSTTSTDTQYF
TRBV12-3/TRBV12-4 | CASSRSGGSLEAFF
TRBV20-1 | CSASTSGYYEQYF
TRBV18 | CASSPLLGRGLRDYEQYF
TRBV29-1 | CSVEGQGPQNEKLFF
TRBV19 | CASSIRAGVGTDTQYF
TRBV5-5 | CASSGGRSSYNSPLHF
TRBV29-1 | CSSTPGGQETQYF
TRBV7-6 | CASSFGSDNYGYTF
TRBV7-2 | CASSQTLDRGADTQYF
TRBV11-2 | CASRDITEQFF
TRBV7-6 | CASSSRTSAEQFF
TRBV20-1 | CSASGARGTNEKLFF
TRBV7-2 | CASSLPFESINEKLFF
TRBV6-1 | CASRRTGTRNQPQHF
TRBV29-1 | CSVARDLAYEQYF
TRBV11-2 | CASSFRDRVGEKLFF
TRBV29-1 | CSVEGGLGFSDEQFF
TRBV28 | CASRLVQGAGANVLTF
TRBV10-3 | CAISEETGPVGYTF
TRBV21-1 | CASSITGTSDNNEQFF
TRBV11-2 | CASSHWSSYEQYF
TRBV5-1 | CASSTGQGRDEQFF
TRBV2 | CASTFQLGNTGELFF
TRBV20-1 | CSATSRVAGFSYEQYF
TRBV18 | CASSPREGQETQYF
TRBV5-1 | CASSLLGIPPGNTIYF
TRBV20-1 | CSARKPGQWIYEQYF
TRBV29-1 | CSVADRGTNEKLFF
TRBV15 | CATSPRPLNNEQFF
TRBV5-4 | CASSWDGSSGNTIYF